A single sample is the source of the 27 T cell receptor beta chains below, sequenced in a study of shared clonotypes between healthy human individuals. Some clones are missing from TCRdb's copy, which holds only in-frame ones; the method was immunoSEQ multiplex PCR. The sample includes about 1.1 million clones, 70% to 80% of them seen just once. The sample taken for sequencing was memory CD4+ T cells from PBMCs. As for subset: CD45RA-negative fraction. These receptors all stem from a man younger than 35 in good health. Some clones in this sample may be carry-over from other donors' samples.

J is TRBJ2-5 and V is TRBV29-1; 10 bases match TRBD2. V shed 3 bases, J shed 7 bases, and the junction held 8 bases outside the gene matches. Germline-derived CDR1 and CDR2 are SQVTM and ANQGSEA. This CDR3 region has 14 residues. The CDR3 here is CSVDPTSGWRTQYF. CDR3 DNA sequence: TGCAGCGTTGATCCGACTAGCGGGTGGAGGACCCAGTACTTC.

CDR3 in amino acids: CASSQGSNQPQHF. Here the CDR3 DNA reads TGTGCCAGCAGTCAGGGGAGCAATCAGCCCCAGCATTTT. This chain links TRBV25-1 with TRBJ1-5; D may be TRBD1 (6 bases). Germline CDR1 and CDR2: MGHDK and SYGVNS. Trimming pared 5 bases from V and 1 base from J, leaving 6 bases between. CDR3 length: 13 residues.

The gene calls are TRBV11-2 and TRBJ1-1; D is uncertain. Germline V gene sequence: CDR1 SGHAT, CDR2 FQNNGV. The CDR3 length is 13 residues. The V end was cut by 6 bases, the J end by 0 bases, with 8 bases between. CDR3 nucleotide sequence: TGTGCCAGCAGACAGCAACTGAACACTGAAGCTTTCTTT. Amino acid sequence: CASRQQLNTEAFF.

About this clone itself: The sample carries other DNA sequences with the same CDR3. The J gene is TRBJ1-1, the V gene TRBV18; D is perhaps TRBD1 (6 bases). Per germline, CDR1 KGHSH and CDR2 LQKENI. V gave up 2 bases and J gave up 5 bases, with 9 bases separating them. CDR3 length: 13 residues. CDR3 in amino acids: CASSPSGVTEAFF. The CDR3 DNA sequence: TGTGCCAGCTCACCATCAGGGGTTACTGAAGCTTTCTTT.

The chain employs TRBV6-6 and TRBJ1-5; D gene ambiguous. The V gene's germline CDR1 is MNHNY and CDR2 SVGAGI (reference sequence). V gave up 0 bases and J gave up 5 bases, with 14 bases separating them. The CDR3 has 16 amino acids. The CDR3 coding sequence is TGTGCCAGCAGTTACTCTATGGGAGTCGGGGATCAGCCCCAGCATTTT. This codes for CASSYSMGVGDQPQHF.

This chain links TRBV2 with TRBJ2-7; 8 positions agree with TRBD1. The CDR3 spans 16 residues. The J segment lost 2 bases and the V segment lost 3 bases, leaving 9 bases of the junction unmatched. Germline V gene lookup returns CDR1 SNHLY and CDR2 FYNNEI. CDR3 sequence (DNA): TGTGCCAGCAGTGATTTTCAGACAGGGGCCACCTACGAGCAGTACTTC. Protein sequence: CASSDFQTGATYEQYF. The full variable domain, with the rest looked up from reference TRBV2 and TRBJ2-7, is EPEVTQTPSHQVTQMGQEVILRCVPISNHLYFYWYRQILGQKVEFLVSFYNNEISEKSEIFDDQFSVERPDGSNFTLKIRSTKLEDSAMYFCASSDFQTGATYEQYFGPGTRLTVT.

The chain has TRBV11-2 and TRBJ2-7, with a possible D match to TRBD2 (6 bases). The CDR3 spans 16 residues. Germline CDR1 reads SGHAT; CDR2 reads FQNNGV. Trimming took 5 bases from V and 6 from J, leaving 23 bases between them. The CDR3 region is CASSLLGGGWNPEQYF. CDR3 coding DNA: TGTGCCAGCAGCCTCCTCGGGGGTGGATGGAACCCCGAGCAGTACTTC.

The chain couples TRBV11-2 to TRBJ2-1, with D perhaps assigned TRBD1 or TRBD2 (5 bases each). Trimming took 5 bases from V and 6 from J, leaving 14 bases between them. The CDR3 sequence is 14 residues long. Germline CDR1 is SGHAT and CDR2 is FQNNGV. CDR3 DNA sequence: TGTGCCAGCAGCCTAACCACCGGGACCAATGAGCAGTTCTTC. This sequence encodes CASSLTTGTNEQFF.

This clone occurred many times. The J gene is TRBJ2-5, the V gene TRBV27; D gene unclear. Trimming left V 5 bases short and J 4 bases short, with 11 bases between. Germline values: CDR1 MNHEY, CDR2 SMNVEV (reference sequence). The CDR3 loop spans 13 amino acids. The CDR3 nucleotides read TGTGCCAGCAGTAGAGCCCGACGAGAGACCCAGTACTTC. Translation: CASSRARRETQYF.

The chain joins TRBV6-1 to TRBJ2-3, with 9 bases aligning to TRBD1. With V trimmed by 6 bases and J by 2 bases, 6 bases remained unmatched. This CDR3 is 15 amino acids long. Germline V gene lookup returns CDR1 MNHNS and CDR2 SASEGT. CDR3 sequence: CASSAQGASTDTQYF. The DNA of the CDR3 is TGTGCCAGCAGCGCACAGGGGGCTTCCACAGATACGCAGTATTTT.

The sample holds one count of this clone. The chain combines TRBV19 with TRBJ1-3; D is ambiguous. There are 16 residues in the CDR3. V lost 1 base to trimming and J lost 1 base, with 11 bases between them. CDR1 is LNHDA and CDR2 is SQIVND in the germline V gene (reference sequence). The CDR3 loop is CASSIGGPGSGNTIYF. CDR3 DNA: TGTGCCAGTAGTATAGGCGGACCCGGATCTGGAAACACCATATATTTT.

This clone was detected only once. The same CDR3 can be traced to other DNA sequences in this sample. The J gene is TRBJ2-5, the V gene TRBV5-1, with D perhaps TRBD1 or TRBD2 (6 bases each). V lost 2 bases and J lost 5, with 10 bases in between. There are 13 residues in the CDR3. Germline CDR1 and CDR2: SGHRS and YFSETQ. For the CDR3, the DNA is TGCGCCAGCAGCTTTCGGGGGCAGGAGACCCAGTACTTC. Its protein product is CASSFRGQETQYF. Drawing the rest from reference TRBV5-1 and TRBJ2-5, the complete variable domain is KAGVTQTPRYLIKTRGQQVTLSCSPISGHRSVSWYQQTPGQGLQFLFEYFSETQRNKGNFPGRFSGRQFSNSRSEMNVSTLELGDSALYLCASSFRGQETQYFGPGTRLLVL.

For the CDR3, the DNA is TGTGCCAGCACCACGAATAATGGAAACACCATATATTTT. Its protein product is CASTTNNGNTIYF. V gene TRBV28 combines with J gene TRBJ1-3, with D hard to call. Germline assignment: CDR1 MDHEN and CDR2 SYDVKM. Trimming cost V 7 bases and J 3 bases, with 10 bases left between them. CDR3 length: 13 amino acids.

This chain connects TRBV10-2 to TRBJ2-7, with TRBD1 matching 8 bases. This CDR3 comprises 13 residues. In germline, CDR1 is WSHSY, CDR2 SAAADI. V was clipped by 2 bases and J by 5 bases; unmatched bases: 2. The CDR3 protein is CASSEGQGHEQYF. For the CDR3, the DNA is TGCGCCAGCAGTGAGGGACAGGGCCACGAGCAGTACTTC.

V and J are TRBV11-2 and TRBJ1-4, with a weak D call TRBD1 (6 bases). Per germline, CDR1 SGHAT and CDR2 FQNNGV. This CDR3 comprises 14 residues. V was trimmed by 5 bases and J by 9 bases, leaving 16 bases between them. Here the CDR3 DNA reads TGTGCCAGCAGCCCGCCGGCAGGGGCGCAAAAACTGTTTTTT. This codes for CASSPPAGAQKLFF.

The rearrangement links TRBV6-6 to TRBJ2-2; D might be TRBD2 (5 bases). V lost 6 bases and J lost 5, with 13 bases in between. Germline CDR1 is MNHNY and CDR2 is SVGAGI (reference sequence). The CDR3 consists of 14 residues. The CDR3 bases are TGTGCCAGCAGCCCTCGAGGGAAAACCGGGGAGCTGTTTTTT. Its translation is CASSPRGKTGELFF.

This sequence joins TRBV2 and TRBJ2-1; 7 bases are a match to TRBD2. Per germline, CDR1 SNHLY and CDR2 FYNNEI. The length of the CDR3 is 13 residues. Losses at the gene ends were 4 bases for V and 10 bases for J; bases not matched to a gene: 7. This chain's CDR3 is CASSGIPAGEQFF. The DNA of the CDR3 is TGTGCCAGCAGTGGAATTCCAGCGGGAGAGCAGTTCTTC.

The chain couples TRBV28 to TRBJ2-1; perhaps TRBD1 as D (6 bases). The CDR3 contains 13 residues. The germline V and J ends were trimmed by 6 bases and 3 bases, with 9 bases remaining between them. Germline CDR1 MDHEN, CDR2 SYDVKM. The CDR3 DNA reads as TGTGCCAGCAGGCTGGACAGCTACAATGAGCAGTTCTTC. As protein: CASRLDSYNEQFF.

In the case of this clone: Other DNA sequences in the same sample also yield this CDR3. The J gene is TRBJ2-3, the V gene TRBV5-1; 7 bases are a match to TRBD1. CDR3 length equals 15 residues. Trimming removed 0 bases from V and 0 bases from J; junction bases left unmatched: 1. Germline V gives CDR1 SGHRS, CDR2 YFSETQ. As DNA, the CDR3 is TGCGCCAGCAGCTTGGACAGGGGCAGCACAGATACGCAGTATTTT. This codes for CASSLDRGSTDTQYF. Using reference TRBV5-1 and TRBJ2-3 for the parts outside the CDR3, the full variable domain is KAGVTQTPRYLIKTRGQQVTLSCSPISGHRSVSWYQQTPGQGLQFLFEYFSETQRNKGNFPGRFSGRQFSNSRSEMNVSTLELGDSALYLCASSLDRGSTDTQYFGPGTRLTVL.

The chain's CDR3 is CASSIRQDSYEQYF. The CDR3 DNA sequence: TGTGCCAGTAGTATTCGGCAGGACTCCTACGAGCAGTACTTC. The genes are TRBV19 and TRBJ2-7; no reliable D call. CDR3 length equals 14 residues. V dropped 3 bases and J dropped 0 bases, with 9 bases sitting between them. Germline V CDR1 and CDR2: LNHDA, SQIVND (reference sequence).

The chain recombines TRBV29-1 with TRBJ2-1, with 12 bases fitting TRBD2. V dropped 6 bases and J dropped 9; count of bases not matched to a gene: 6. Per germline, CDR1 SQVTM and CDR2 ANQGSEA. This CDR3 contains 13 residues. CDR3 sequence reads: CSVSSGRAGEQFF. In nucleotides, the CDR3 is TGCAGCGTGTCTAGCGGGAGGGCCGGTGAGCAGTTCTTC.

The chain recombines TRBV5-5 with TRBJ2-2; no clear D. This CDR3 spans 14 amino acids. The ends were cut back, 3 bases at V and 1 base at J, with 7 bases in the middle. Germline CDR1 SGHKS, CDR2 YYEKEE (reference sequence). CDR3 region: CASSYRLNTGELFF. In nucleotides, the CDR3 is TGTGCCAGCAGCTACCGACTGAACACCGGGGAGCTGTTTTTT.

The V and J genes are TRBV2 and TRBJ1-1; D might be TRBD1 (5 bases). Trimming shortened V by 11 bases and J by 1 base, and 14 bases separated the two germline ends. Germline V CDR1 and CDR2: SNHLY, FYNNEI. This CDR3 has 13 residues. The chain's CDR3 is CAGGFGRNTEAFF. CDR3 DNA sequence: TGTGCCGGGGGGTTTGGGAGGAACACTGAAGCTTTCTTT. The variable domain in full, completed from reference TRBV2 and TRBJ1-1, reads EPEVTQTPSHQVTQMGQEVILRCVPISNHLYFYWYRQILGQKVEFLVSFYNNEISEKSEIFDDQFSVERPDGSNFTLKIRSTKLEDSAMYFCAGGFGRNTEAFFGQGTRLTVV.

With regard to this clone: Lacking the conserved final phenylalanine or tryptophan, this CDR3 likely reflects a read error. Because the CDR3's place on the DNA is in doubt, the DNA is left out and the CDR3 is given as listed by TCRdb. The genes are TRBV18 and TRBJ2-7; the D call TRBD2 from the table was never checked on the DNA. CDR1 is KGHSH and CDR2 is LQKENI in the germline V gene. From its first to its last residue, the CDR3 has 13 amino acids. The CDR3 sequence: CASSPQREAPLSL.

CDR3 DNA: TGTGCCAGCGGAGGGGACAGGGGGCTCACTGAAGCTTTCTTT. Protein: CASGGDRGLTEAFF. The chain employs TRBV5-8 and TRBJ1-1; 12 bases agree with TRBD1. The germline V gene encodes CDR1 SGHTS and CDR2 YDEGEE. The CDR3 is made up of 14 amino acids. Trimming cost V 7 bases and J 4 bases; bases outside gene matches: 5.

The chain has TRBV5-1 and TRBJ2-1, with unresolved D. Trimming cost V 0 bases and J 2 bases, with 9 bases left between them. The CDR3 contains 15 residues. The germline CDR1 and CDR2 sequences are SGHRS and YFSETQ. CDR3 in amino acids: CASSLGPDPYNEQFF. In DNA, the CDR3 is TGCGCCAGCAGCTTGGGCCCTGACCCCTACAATGAGCAGTTCTTC.

The chain has TRBV25-1 and TRBJ2-3, with D tentatively TRBD2 (5 bases). Deletions cut 7 bases from V and 2 bases from J, with 10 bases between. This CDR3 has 13 residues. CDR1 MGHDK and CDR2 SYGVNS come from the germline V gene. This chain's CDR3 is CASTREYTDTQYF. CDR3 nucleotide sequence: TGTGCCAGCACCCGGGAATACACAGATACGCAGTATTTT.